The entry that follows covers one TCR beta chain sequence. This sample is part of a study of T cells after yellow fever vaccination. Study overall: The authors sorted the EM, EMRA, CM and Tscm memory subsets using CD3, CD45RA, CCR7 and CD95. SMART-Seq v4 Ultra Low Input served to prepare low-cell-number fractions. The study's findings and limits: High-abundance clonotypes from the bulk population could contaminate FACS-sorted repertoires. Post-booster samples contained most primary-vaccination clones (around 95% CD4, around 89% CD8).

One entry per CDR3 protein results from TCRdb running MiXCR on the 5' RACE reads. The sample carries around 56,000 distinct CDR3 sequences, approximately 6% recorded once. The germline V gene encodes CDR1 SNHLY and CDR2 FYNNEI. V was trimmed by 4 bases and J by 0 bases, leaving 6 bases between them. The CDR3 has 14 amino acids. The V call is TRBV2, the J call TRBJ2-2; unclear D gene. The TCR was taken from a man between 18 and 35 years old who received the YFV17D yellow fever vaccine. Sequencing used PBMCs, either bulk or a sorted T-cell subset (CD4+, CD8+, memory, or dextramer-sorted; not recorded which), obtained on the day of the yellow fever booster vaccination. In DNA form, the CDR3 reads TGTGCCAGCAGTGTAATAACGAACACCGGGGAGCTGTTTTTT. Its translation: CASSVITNTGELFF. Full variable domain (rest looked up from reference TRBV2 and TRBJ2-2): EPEVTQTPSHQVTQMGQEVILRCVPISNHLYFYWYRQILGQKVEFLVSFYNNEISEKSEIFDDQFSVERPDGSNFTLKIRSTKLEDSAMYFCASSVITNTGELFFGEGSRLTVL.